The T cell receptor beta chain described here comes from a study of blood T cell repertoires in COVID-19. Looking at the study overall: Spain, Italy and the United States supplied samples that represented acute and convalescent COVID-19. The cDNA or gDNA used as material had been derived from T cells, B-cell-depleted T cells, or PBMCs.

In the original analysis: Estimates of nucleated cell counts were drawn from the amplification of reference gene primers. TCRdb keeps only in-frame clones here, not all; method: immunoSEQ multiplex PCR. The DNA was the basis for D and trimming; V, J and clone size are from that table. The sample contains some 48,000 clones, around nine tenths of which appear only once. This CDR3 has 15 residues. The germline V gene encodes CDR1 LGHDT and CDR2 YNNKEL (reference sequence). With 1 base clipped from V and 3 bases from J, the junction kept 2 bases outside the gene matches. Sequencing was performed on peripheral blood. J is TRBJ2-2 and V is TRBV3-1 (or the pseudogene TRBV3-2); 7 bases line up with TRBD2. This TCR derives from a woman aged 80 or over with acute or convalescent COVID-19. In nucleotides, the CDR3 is TGTGCCAGCAGCCAAGGGCGGGGGTACACCGGGGAGCTGTTTTTT. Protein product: CASSQGRGYTGELFF.